A selection of T cell receptor beta chains follows, all from one sample in a study of quantifying T cell responses using KT2 cells. In TCRdb, the UMI-ligation and nested PCR reads were re-called with MiXCR into one record per CDR3 protein. The table has 25,000 to 35,000 distinct CDR3 sequences, 10% seen once. The material sequenced was PBMCs spiked with cells of the T cell clone KT2. These receptors were collected from a human donor. Each CDR3 is given with its conserved first and last residue. A D gene is named only where the DNA matches it firmly. Clone size is shown for a subset of rows, as once, few, many or a class of expanded clone.

few	-	14	TRBV11-3	TRBJ2-1	CASSSAPGSNEQFF	TGTGCCAGCAGCTCCGCCCCCGGCAGCAATGAGCAGTTCTTC
few	-	12	TRBV7-2	TRBJ1-2	CASSFDKYGYTF	TGTGCCAGCAGCTTCGACAAGTATGGCTACACCTTC
-	-	17	TRBV5-6	TRBJ2-3	CASSLGVILGSTDTQYF	TGTGCCAGCAGCTTGGGTGTAATACTCGGAAGCACAGATACGCAGTATTTT
few	-	12	TRBV5-8	TRBJ2-5	CASSPIQETQYF	TGTGCCAGCAGCCCCATACAAGAGACCCAGTACTTC
many	-	15	TRBV3-1	TRBJ1-6	CASSQGGSGNSPLHF	TGTGCCAGCAGCCAAGGGGGGTCTGGAAATTCACCCCTCCACTTT
few	-	10	TRBV29-1	TRBJ1-1	CSARLIEAFF	TGCAGCGCCCGACTGATTGAAGCTTTCTTT
many	-	15	TRBV6-5	TRBJ2-7	CASSYSPGSSYEQYF	TGTGCCAGCAGTTACTCGCCAGGAAGCTCCTACGAGCAGTACTTC
many	-	12	TRBV21-1	TRBJ2-7	CASSKAAREQYF	TGTGCCAGCAGCAAAGCCGCTAGAGAGCAGTACTTC
-	-	14	TRBV18	TRBJ2-7	CASSPGTASYEQYF	TGTGCCAGCTCACCCGGGACTGCCTCCTACGAGCAGTACTTC
-	-	15	TRBV7-8	TRBJ1-2	CASSHTDEGAYGYTF	TGTGCCAGCAGCCACACCGACGAGGGCGCCTATGGCTACACCTTC
medium-sized	-	14	TRBV11-2	TRBJ2-3	CASSLNRPTDTQYF	TGTGCCAGCAGCTTAAACAGGCCCACAGATACGCAGTATTTT
-	TRBD1	16	TRBV13	TRBJ1-1	CASSLGGGEMNTEAFF	TGTGCCAGCAGCTTAGGAGGGGGCGAGATGAACACTGAAGCTTTCTTT
few	-	12	TRBV7-3	TRBJ2-2	CASSPSAGELFF	TGTGCCAGCAGCCCCTCCGCCGGGGAGCTGTTTTTT
many	TRBD1	14	TRBV7-2	TRBJ2-3	CASSFTGDADTQYF	TGTGCCAGCAGCTTCACAGGGGATGCAGATACGCAGTATTTT
many	-	14	TRBV7-9	TRBJ1-5	CASSFEGPGQPQHF	TGTGCCAGCAGCTTCGAGGGGCCTGGGCAGCCCCAGCATTTT
many	-	12	TRBV9	TRBJ2-1	CASSVGSGEQFF	TGTGCCAGCAGCGTAGGTTCCGGGGAGCAGTTCTTC
many	-	14	TRBV7-3	TRBJ2-5	CASSLMSSQETQYF	TGTGCCAGCAGCTTAATGTCCAGTCAAGAGACCCAGTACTTC
many	-	15	TRBV27	TRBJ1-5	CASRRTPVPNQPQHF	TGTGCCAGCAGGAGGACACCGGTTCCCAATCAGCCCCAGCATTTT
many	-	18	TRBV18	TRBJ1-2	CASSPGFAGTSQNYGYTF	TGTGCCAGCTCACCGGGTTTCGCAGGGACATCTCAAAACTATGGCTACACCTTC
many	-	14	TRBV5-1	TRBJ1-1	CASSLDPGYPEAFF	TGCGCCAGCAGCTTGGATCCAGGCTACCCTGAAGCTTTCTTT
-	-	11	TRBV19	TRBJ1-3	CASESGNTIYF	TGTGCCAGTGAGTCTGGAAACACCATATATTTT